One and the same sample provided the 25 T cell receptor beta chains below, sequenced in a study of blood T cell repertoires in COVID-19. Sequencing was performed with immunoSEQ multiplex PCR; in TCRdb, only in-frame clones are kept and a portion is missing. The sample holds 130,000 or so clones, around three quarters seen once. Sequenced sample: peripheral blood. The receptors stem from a man aged 50 to 60 with acute or convalescent COVID-19.

The V call is TRBV28, the J call TRBJ2-3; perhaps TRBD2 as D (6 bases). The CDR3 extends over 14 amino acids. Germline V gene data show CDR1 as MDHEN and CDR2 as SYDVKM. Trimming stripped 7 bases from V and 6 bases from J, with 17 bases between. The CDR3 is CASTAALAHDTQYF. CDR3 coding DNA: TGTGCCAGCACTGCGGCCCTAGCGCACGATACGCAGTATTTT. The variable domain in full, completed from reference TRBV28 and TRBJ2-3, reads DVKVTQSSRYLVKRTGEKVFLECVQDMDHENMFWYRQDPGLGLRLIYFSYDVKMKEKGDIPEGYSVSREKKERFSLILESASTNQTSMYLCASTAALAHDTQYFGPGTRLTVL.

The chain links TRBV7-2 to TRBJ1-1; no definite D call. The CDR3 runs to 13 residues. V was clipped by 3 bases and J by 2 bases, with 7 bases between them. CDR1 is SGHTA, CDR2 FQGNSA, per germline. This chain's CDR3 is CASSFSYNTEAFF. The CDR3 DNA reads as TGTGCCAGCAGCTTCAGTTACAACACTGAAGCTTTCTTT.

V is TRBV3-1 (or the pseudogene TRBV3-2) and J is TRBJ1-1; no definite D call. V shed 8 bases and J shed 1 base, with 14 bases lying between them. The CDR3 spans 14 residues. Germline V gene lookup returns CDR1 LGHDT and CDR2 YNNKEL (reference sequence). Here the CDR3 DNA reads TGTGCCAGCGGTTTAGGACTGGAGAACACTGAAGCTTTCTTT. Protein product: CASGLGLENTEAFF.

The chain has TRBV18 and TRBJ2-2; D may be TRBD1 (6 bases). Germline-derived CDR1 and CDR2 are KGHSH and LQKENI. The CDR3 extends over 14 amino acids. The ends were cut back, 4 bases at V and 8 bases at J, with 14 bases in the middle. CDR3 nucleotides: TGTGCCAGCTCACATCAACAGGGCGAGGGGGAGCTGTTTTTT. Its protein product is CASSHQQGEGELFF.

The chain carries TRBV28 and TRBJ1-1, with a weak D call TRBD1 (6 bases). This CDR3 is 15 amino acids long. CDR1 and CDR2 from the germline V gene are MDHEN and SYDVKM. The V end lost 2 bases, the J end lost 4 bases, and 14 bases lay between the germline ends. As DNA, the CDR3 is TGTGCCAGCAGTTTAATTTCGGGGGGCGGCACTGAAGCTTTCTTT. The encoded protein is CASSLISGGGTEAFF.

The table lists this clone with a count of one. The V and J genes are TRBV6-1 and TRBJ1-1; no reliable D call. This CDR3 has 13 amino acids. V shed 1 base and J shed 5 bases, with 8 bases lying between them. The germline gives CDR1 MNHNS, CDR2 SASEGT. CDR3 coding DNA: TGTGCCAGCAGTGAAGAGAGTCGGACTGAAGCTTTCTTT. Encoded protein: CASSEESRTEAFF.

The gene calls are TRBV5-1 and TRBJ1-1; tentatively, D is TRBD1 (6 bases). The germline gives CDR1 SGHRS, CDR2 YFSETQ. The CDR3 loop spans 14 amino acids. Between the trimmed V and J ends, which lost 4 bases and 5 bases, there was a span of 15 bases. The CDR3 sequence is CASSGGGGPTEAFF. The CDR3 bases are TGCGCCAGCAGCGGGGGAGGGGGTCCGACTGAAGCTTTCTTT.

This rearrangement joins TRBV4-1 to TRBJ1-6, with D tentatively TRBD1 (5 bases). CDR1 and CDR2 from the germline V gene are MGHRA and YSYEKL. The CDR3 has 14 amino acids. The V end lost 4 bases, the J end lost 10 bases, and 14 bases lay between the germline ends. The CDR3 is CASSPLGDWSPLHF. Here the CDR3 DNA reads TGCGCCAGCAGCCCTCTAGGGGATTGGTCACCCCTCCACTTT.

Only a few counts were recorded for this clone. The chain combines TRBV10-3 with TRBJ2-7, with 9 positions matching TRBD1. CDR1 ENHRY and CDR2 SYGVKD come from the germline V gene. The CDR3 has 14 residues. V was clipped by 7 bases and J by 0 bases; unmatched bases: 4. The CDR3 spells CAITRDRASYEQYF. Written as DNA, the CDR3 is TGTGCCATCACCCGGGACAGGGCCTCCTACGAGCAGTACTTC.

The rearrangement links TRBV2 to TRBJ1-4; perhaps TRBD1 as D (5 bases). V dropped 3 bases and J dropped 7 bases, with 9 bases sitting between them. Germline values: CDR1 SNHLY, CDR2 FYNNEI. CDR3 length: 13 amino acids. The CDR3 sequence is CASSEGQGEKLFF. The CDR3 DNA follows: TGTGCCAGCAGTGAGGGGCAGGGTGAAAAACTGTTTTTT.

This chain joins TRBV9 and TRBJ2-7; 7 nucleotides align to TRBD2. Germline V gene lookup returns CDR1 SGDLS and CDR2 YYNGEE. Trimming removed 4 bases from V and 3 bases from J; junction bases left unmatched: 7. CDR3 size: 14 residues. CDR3 nucleotide sequence: TGTGCCAGCAGCCTCCGGGGGGTGGGCTACGAGCAGTACTTC. It yields the protein CASSLRGVGYEQYF.

V gene TRBV3-1 (or the pseudogene TRBV3-2) combines with J gene TRBJ2-3, with a possible D match to TRBD1 (6 bases). The length of the CDR3 is 14 residues. V was trimmed by 3 bases and J by 5 bases, leaving 12 bases between them. The germline V gene has CDR1 LGHDT and CDR2 YNNKEL (reference sequence). The CDR3 coding sequence is TGTGCCAGCAGCCAGGGGCGCAGGGGAGATACGCAGTATTTT. Its protein is CASSQGRRGDTQYF.

The chain couples TRBV11-2 to TRBJ2-6; TRBD2 matches 7 bases. V was clipped by 5 bases and J by 0 bases; unmatched bases: 13. Per germline, CDR1 SGHAT and CDR2 FQNNGV. The CDR3 extends over 19 amino acids. CDR3 sequence: CASSPWAGDYNSGANVLTF. CDR3 bases: TGTGCCAGCAGCCCTTGGGCGGGGGACTACAACTCTGGGGCCAACGTCCTGACTTTC.

V and J are TRBV7-6 and TRBJ1-4, with D maybe TRBD1 (6 bases). In germline, CDR1 is SGHVS, CDR2 FNYEAQ. The V end lost 1 base, the J end lost 7 bases, and 10 bases lay between the germline ends. This CDR3 comprises 14 residues. The CDR3 region is CASSLGEGVEKLFF. CDR3 nucleotide sequence: TGTGCCAGCAGCTTAGGAGAGGGGGTTGAAAAACTGTTTTTT. The full variable domain, with the rest looked up from reference TRBV7-6 and TRBJ1-4, is GAGVSQSPRYKVTKRGQDVALRCDPISGHVSLYWYRQALGQGPEFLTYFNYEAQQDKSGLPNDRFSAERPEGSISTLTIQRTEQRDSAMYRCASSLGEGVEKLFFGSGTQLSVL.

The chain is built from TRBV18 and TRBJ2-1, with D possibly TRBD1 on 6 matching bases. Germline V gene data show CDR1 as KGHSH and CDR2 as LQKENI. V was trimmed by 3 bases and J by 3 bases, leaving 9 bases between them. CDR3 length: 14 amino acids. CDR3 loop: CASSPPRGYNEQFF. CDR3 DNA: TGTGCCAGCTCACCCCCCAGGGGCTACAATGAGCAGTTCTTC.

The chain couples TRBV30 to TRBJ2-3; 8 positions agree with TRBD1. The V segment lost 8 bases and the J segment 1 base; nucleotides outside the gene matches: 5. The CDR3 runs to 13 residues. Germline CDR1 and CDR2: GTSNPN and SVGIG (reference sequence). The chain's CDR3 is CALGTGRTDTQYF. The CDR3 DNA reads TGTGCCCTCGGGACAGGCCGCACAGATACGCAGTATTTT.

This CDR3 reads CASSATGFEETQYF. In nucleotides, the CDR3 is TGTGCCAGCAGCGCCACAGGGTTTGAAGAGACCCAGTACTTC. The chain joins TRBV9 to TRBJ2-5, with D possibly matching TRBD1 (6 bases). CDR3 length: 14 amino acids. Trimming took 3 bases from V and 3 from J, leaving 12 bases between them. Germline V gives CDR1 SGDLS, CDR2 YYNGEE.

The CDR3 DNA follows: TGTGCCAGCAGGGACAGGGTCGACTCACCCCTCCACTTT. Translation: CASRDRVDSPLHF. The chain has TRBV7-9 and TRBJ1-6; TRBD1 aligns across 8 bases. V gave up 6 bases and J gave up 10 bases; unmatched junction bases: 5. The CDR3 sequence is 13 residues long. Germline CDR1 and CDR2: SEHNR and FQNEAQ (reference sequence).

The chain employs TRBV11-2 and TRBJ2-2; D might be TRBD1 (5 bases). Germline V lookup: CDR1 SGHAT, CDR2 FQNNGV. CDR3 length: 16 amino acids. The V end lost 1 base, the J end lost 6 bases, and 15 bases lay between the germline ends. CDR3 bases: TGTGCCAGCAGCTTAGGGCAGGGCTTAGGTCCCGGGGAGCTGTTTTTT. Its translation is CASSLGQGLGPGELFF.

The J gene is TRBJ1-5, the V gene TRBV3-1 (or the pseudogene TRBV3-2); D is possibly TRBD1 (5 bases). V lost 4 bases, J lost 9 bases, and 16 bases lay in between. The CDR3 is 14 residues long. The germline CDR1 and CDR2 sequences are LGHDT and YNNKEL (reference sequence). The CDR3 reads CASSPSGLRWPQHF. The CDR3 region has the DNA TGTGCCAGCAGCCCCTCGGGACTGCGGTGGCCCCAGCATTTT.

This chain links TRBV9 with TRBJ1-1, with D perhaps matching TRBD1 (6 bases). The ends were cut back, 3 bases at V and 1 base at J, with 16 bases in the middle. The CDR3 loop spans 16 amino acids. Germline lookup yields CDR1 SGDLS and CDR2 YYNGEE. CDR3 nucleotides: TGTGCCAGCAGCGGAGGACAGCCGAAAGGGAACACTGAAGCTTTCTTT. Translating it yields CASSGGQPKGNTEAFF. The entire variable domain, with the rest obtained from reference TRBV9 and TRBJ1-1, is as follows: DSGVTQTPKHLITATGQRVTLRCSPRSGDLSVYWYQQSLDQGLQFLIQYYNGEERAKGNILERFSAQQFPDLHSELNLSSLELGDSALYFCASSGGQPKGNTEAFFGQGTRLTVV.

This clone was observed a handful of times. Other DNA sequences within the sample encode an identical CDR3. The CDR3 DNA sequence: TGTGCCAGTAGCCCGGACAGGACCTATGGCTACACCTTC. Encoded protein: CASSPDRTYGYTF. The V gene is TRBV19, the J gene TRBJ1-2, with 7 bases matching TRBD1. From germline, CDR1 is LNHDA and CDR2 SQIVND (reference sequence). The V and J ends lost 6 bases and 4 bases, in that order; junction bases with no gene match: 5. The CDR3 runs 13 residues.

This clone has a handful of counts. The rearrangement joins TRBV3-1 (or the pseudogene TRBV3-2) to TRBJ2-7, with unresolved D. Germline CDR1 and CDR2: LGHDT and YNNKEL (reference sequence). This CDR3 contains 14 residues. Trimming removed 0 bases at V and 2 bases at J, with 8 bases between. Here the CDR3 DNA reads TGTGCCAGCAGCCAAGATGGCCAGGCCTACGAGCAGTACTTC. Translated, it gives CASSQDGQAYEQYF.

This chain links TRBV10-3 with TRBJ2-7; 10 bases agree with TRBD1. The CDR3 contains 14 residues. Germline CDR1 is ENHRY and CDR2 is SYGVKD. J lost 4 bases, V lost 6 bases, and 6 bases had no gene match. CDR3 loop: CAIRSGDRGYEQYF. The DNA of the CDR3 is TGTGCCATCAGGTCTGGGGACAGGGGATACGAGCAGTACTTC.

The chain combines TRBV6-5 with TRBJ1-1; 11 bases are a match to TRBD1. The V segment lost 6 bases and the J segment 6 bases; nucleotides outside the gene matches: 6. Germline loops: CDR1 MNHEY, CDR2 SVGAGI. The CDR3 sequence is 14 residues long. CDR3 loop: CASRRTGGNPEAFF. The CDR3 DNA sequence: TGTGCCAGCAGACGGACAGGGGGCAACCCTGAAGCTTTCTTT.